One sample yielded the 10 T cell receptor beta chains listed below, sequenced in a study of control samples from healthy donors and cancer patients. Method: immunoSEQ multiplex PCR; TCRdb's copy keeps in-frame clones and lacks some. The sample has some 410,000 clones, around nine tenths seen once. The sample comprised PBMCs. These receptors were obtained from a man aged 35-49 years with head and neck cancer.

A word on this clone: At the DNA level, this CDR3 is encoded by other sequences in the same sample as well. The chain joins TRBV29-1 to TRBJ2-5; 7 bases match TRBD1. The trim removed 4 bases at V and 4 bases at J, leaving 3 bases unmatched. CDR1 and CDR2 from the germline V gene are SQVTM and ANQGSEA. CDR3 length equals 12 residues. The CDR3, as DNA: TGCAGCGTTGGGGCAGGGGGAGAGACCCAGTACTTC. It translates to CSVGAGGETQYF.

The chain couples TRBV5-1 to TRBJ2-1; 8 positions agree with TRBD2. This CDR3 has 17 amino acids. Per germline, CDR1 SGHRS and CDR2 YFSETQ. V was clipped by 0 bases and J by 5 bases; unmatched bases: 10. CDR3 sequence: CASSLEGSSGRNNEQFF. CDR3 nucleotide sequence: TGCGCCAGCAGCTTGGAAGGGTCCAGCGGGAGAAACAATGAGCAGTTCTTC.

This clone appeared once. For the CDR3, the DNA is TGTGCCAGTAGTACCAGGGAAACGGGGGCAACTAATGAAAAACTGTTTTTT. Encoded protein: CASSTRETGATNEKLFF. The chain couples TRBV19 to TRBJ1-4; D possibly corresponds to TRBD1 (5 bases). The CDR3 is 17 residues long. Between the trimmed V and J ends, which lost 4 bases and 0 bases, there was a span of 15 bases. Germline assignment: CDR1 LNHDA and CDR2 SQIVND (reference sequence).

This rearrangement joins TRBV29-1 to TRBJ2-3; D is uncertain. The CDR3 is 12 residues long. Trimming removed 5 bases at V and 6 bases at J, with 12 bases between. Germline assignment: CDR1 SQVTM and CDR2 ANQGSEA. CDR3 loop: CSVKETMDTQYF. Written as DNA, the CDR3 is TGCAGCGTTAAGGAAACAATGGATACGCAGTATTTT.

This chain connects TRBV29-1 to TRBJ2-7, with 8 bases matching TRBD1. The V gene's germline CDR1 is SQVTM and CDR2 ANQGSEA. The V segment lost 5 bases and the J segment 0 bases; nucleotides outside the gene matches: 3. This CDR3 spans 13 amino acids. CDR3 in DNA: TGCAGCGTTACCGGGACAGGCTCCTACGAGCAGTACTTC. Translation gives CSVTGTGSYEQYF.

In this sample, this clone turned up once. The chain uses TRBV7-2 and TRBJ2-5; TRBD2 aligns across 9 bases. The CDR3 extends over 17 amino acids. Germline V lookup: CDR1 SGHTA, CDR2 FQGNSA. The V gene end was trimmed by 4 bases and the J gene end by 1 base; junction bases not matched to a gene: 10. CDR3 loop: CASSSPRGGGAQETQYF. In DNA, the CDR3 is TGTGCCAGCAGCTCCCCGCGGGGCGGGGGGGCCCAAGAGACCCAGTACTTC.

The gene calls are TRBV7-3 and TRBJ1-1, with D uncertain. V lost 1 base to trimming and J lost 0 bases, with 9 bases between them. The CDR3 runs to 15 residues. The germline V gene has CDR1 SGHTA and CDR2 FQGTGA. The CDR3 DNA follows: TGTGCCAGCAGCTTAAACGATGGACTGAACACTGAAGCTTTCTTT. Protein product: CASSLNDGLNTEAFF.

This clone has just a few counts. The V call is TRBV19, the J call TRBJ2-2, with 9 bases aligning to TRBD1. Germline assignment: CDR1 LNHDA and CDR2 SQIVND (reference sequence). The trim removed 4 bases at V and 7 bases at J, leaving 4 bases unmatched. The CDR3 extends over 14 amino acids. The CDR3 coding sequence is TGTGCCAGTAGTACTACAGGGGGCGGCGGGGAGCTGTTTTTT. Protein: CASSTTGGGGELFF.

CDR3 amino acids: CASSVAGTSGGGNTIYF. The CDR3 nucleotides read TGTGCCAGCAGCGTGGCCGGGACCTCTGGGGGTGGAAACACCATATATTTT. The chain combines TRBV9 with TRBJ1-3, with D possibly TRBD1 on 5 matching bases. CDR1 is SGDLS and CDR2 is YYNGEE in the germline V gene. The CDR3 is 17 amino acids. V was shortened by 2 bases and J by 3 bases, with 18 bases between the two germline ends.

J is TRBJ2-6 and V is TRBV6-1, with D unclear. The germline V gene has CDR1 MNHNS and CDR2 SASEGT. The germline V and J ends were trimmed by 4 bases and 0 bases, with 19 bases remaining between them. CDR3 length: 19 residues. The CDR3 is CASSADAGFGSSGANVLTF. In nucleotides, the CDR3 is TGTGCCAGCAGTGCCGACGCAGGATTTGGTTCCTCTGGGGCCAACGTCCTGACTTTC.